This entry lists 5 T cell receptor beta chains sequenced from one sample in a study of breast tumors, draining lymph nodes, adjacent tissues. TCRdb itself ran the multiplex PCR reads through MiXCR, one entry per CDR3 protein. In the table there are about 63,000 distinct CDR3 sequences, 57% of which are singletons. Sequenced material: breast tumor tissue. The receptors shown here come from a female donor with breast cancer. Some clones in this sample may be carry-over from other donors' samples.

With respect to this clonotype: Compared with germline, one end of the junction differs, possibly owing to a read error. The chain carries TRBV7-7 and TRBJ1-4; 10 nucleotides agree with TRBD1. In germline, CDR1 is SSHAT, CDR2 FNYEAQ (reference sequence). The CDR3 sequence is 16 residues long. The CDR3 bases are TGTGCTAGCAGCTTACCCTCCGGGACAGGGGATGAAAAACTGTTTTTT. It is translated as CASSLPSGTGDEKLFF.

The CDR3 reads CASSTSLGGREQYF. The CDR3 nucleotides are TGTGCCAGCAGTACCTCCCTGGGGGGGCGAGAGCAGTACTTC. The chain carries TRBV7-9 and TRBJ2-7; D perhaps matches TRBD2 (7 bases). Germline lookup yields CDR1 SEHNR and CDR2 FQNEAQ (reference sequence). V lost 6 bases and J 7 bases, leaving 19 bases between the germline ends. This CDR3 is built from 14 residues.

The rearrangement uses TRBV7-3 and TRBJ2-3; 10 bases are shared with TRBD2. V was clipped by 2 bases and J by 5 bases; unmatched bases: 7. This CDR3 region has 16 residues. Germline V gives CDR1 SGHTA, CDR2 FQGTGA. This chain's CDR3 is CASSLLASGSGDTQYF. The CDR3 bases are TGTGCCAGCAGCTTACTGGCTAGCGGGAGTGGAGATACGCAGTATTTT.

The rearrangement uses TRBV20-1 and TRBJ2-1; 8 bases agree with TRBD1. The J segment lost 6 bases and the V segment lost 2 bases, leaving 9 bases of the junction unmatched. There are 15 residues in the CDR3. Germline CDR1 DFQATT, CDR2 SNEGSKA (reference sequence). Here the CDR3 reads CSARSVRGLSNEQFF. In DNA form, the CDR3 reads TGCAGTGCTAGATCCGTCAGGGGGCTTAGCAATGAGCAGTTCTTC.

This rearrangement joins TRBV19 to TRBJ1-5, with D possibly TRBD1 on 6 matching bases. Trimming took 5 bases from V and 2 from J, leaving 16 bases between them. Germline V lookup: CDR1 LNHDA, CDR2 SQIVND (reference sequence). The CDR3 is made up of 16 amino acids. CDR3 amino acids: CASSLRGRGGNQPQHF. In nucleotides, the CDR3 is TGTGCCAGTAGTCTTCGGGGCAGGGGTGGCAATCAGCCCCAGCATTTT.